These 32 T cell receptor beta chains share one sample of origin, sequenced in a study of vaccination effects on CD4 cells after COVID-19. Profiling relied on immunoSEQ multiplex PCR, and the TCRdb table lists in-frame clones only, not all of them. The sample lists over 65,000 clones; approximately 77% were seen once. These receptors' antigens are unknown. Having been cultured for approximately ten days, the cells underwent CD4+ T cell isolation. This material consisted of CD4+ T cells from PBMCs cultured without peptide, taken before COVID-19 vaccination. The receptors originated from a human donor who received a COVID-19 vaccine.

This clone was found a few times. The CDR3 loop is CASSMDGRGGQHF. As DNA, the CDR3 is TGTGCCAGTAGTATGGATGGGCGAGGAGGCCAGCATTTT. The rearrangement links TRBV19 to TRBJ1-5; D gene unclear. The germline CDR1 and CDR2 sequences are LNHDA and SQIVND (reference sequence). The CDR3 has 13 amino acids. V lost 3 bases to trimming and J lost 12 bases, with 15 bases between them.

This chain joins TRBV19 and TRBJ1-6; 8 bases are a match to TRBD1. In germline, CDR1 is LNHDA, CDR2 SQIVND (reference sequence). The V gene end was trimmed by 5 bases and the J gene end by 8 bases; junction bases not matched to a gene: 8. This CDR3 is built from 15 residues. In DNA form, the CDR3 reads TGTGCCAGTAGTCGACAGGGGTGGCTGGATTCACCCCTCCACTTT. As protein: CASSRQGWLDSPLHF. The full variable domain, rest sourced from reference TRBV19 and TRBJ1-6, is DGGITQSPKYLFRKEGQNVTLSCEQNLNHDAMYWYRQDPGQGLRLIYYSQIVNDFQKGDIAEGYSVSREKKESFPLTVTSAQKNPTAFYLCASSRQGWLDSPLHFGNGTRLTVT.

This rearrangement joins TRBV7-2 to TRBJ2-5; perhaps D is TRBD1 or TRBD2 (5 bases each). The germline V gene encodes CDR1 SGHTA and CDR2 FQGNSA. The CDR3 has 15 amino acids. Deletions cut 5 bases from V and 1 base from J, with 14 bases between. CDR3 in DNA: TGTGCCAGCAGCGGGTGTGGGGGATGCCAAGAGACCCAGTACTTC. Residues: CASSGCGGCQETQYF.

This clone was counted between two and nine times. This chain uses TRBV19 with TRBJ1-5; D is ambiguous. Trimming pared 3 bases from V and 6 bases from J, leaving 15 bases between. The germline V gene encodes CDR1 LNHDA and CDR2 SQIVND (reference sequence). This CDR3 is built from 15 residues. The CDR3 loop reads CASSISQYSGQPQHF. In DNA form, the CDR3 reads TGTGCCAGTAGTATCTCGCAGTATTCGGGTCAGCCCCAGCATTTT.

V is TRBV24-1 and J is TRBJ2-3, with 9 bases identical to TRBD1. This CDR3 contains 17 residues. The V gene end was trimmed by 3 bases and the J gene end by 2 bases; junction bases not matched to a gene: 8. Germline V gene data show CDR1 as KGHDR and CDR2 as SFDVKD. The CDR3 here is CATSDTTGGAYTDTQYF. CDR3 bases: TGTGCCACCAGTGATACTACAGGGGGCGCTTACACAGATACGCAGTATTTT.

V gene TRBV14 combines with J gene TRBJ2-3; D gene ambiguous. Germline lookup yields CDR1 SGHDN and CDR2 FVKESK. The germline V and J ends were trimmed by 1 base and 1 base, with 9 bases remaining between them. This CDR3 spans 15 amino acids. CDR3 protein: CASSQVDRRTDTQYF. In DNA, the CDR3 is TGTGCCAGCAGCCAAGTTGACCGACGCACAGATACGCAGTATTTT. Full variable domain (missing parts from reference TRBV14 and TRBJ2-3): EAGVTQFPSHSVIEKGQTVTLRCDPISGHDNLYWYRRVMGKEIKFLLHFVKESKQDESGMPNNRFLAERTGGTYSTLKVQPAELEDSGVYFCASSQVDRRTDTQYFGPGTRLTVL.

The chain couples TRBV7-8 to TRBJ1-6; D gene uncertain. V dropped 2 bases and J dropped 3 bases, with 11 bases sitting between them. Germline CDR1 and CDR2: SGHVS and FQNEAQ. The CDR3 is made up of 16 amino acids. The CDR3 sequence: CASSLREFNYNSPLHF. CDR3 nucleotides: TGTGCCAGCAGCTTAAGGGAGTTTAACTATAATTCACCCCTCCACTTT.

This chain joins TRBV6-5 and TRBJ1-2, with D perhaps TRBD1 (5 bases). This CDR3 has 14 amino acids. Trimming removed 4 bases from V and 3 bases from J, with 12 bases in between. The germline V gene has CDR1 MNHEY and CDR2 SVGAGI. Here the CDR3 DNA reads TGTGCCAGCAGTTCAGCCGGGACCCACTATGGCTACACCTTC. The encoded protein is CASSSAGTHYGYTF.

In nucleotides, the CDR3 is TGTGCCAGCAGCCAAGGTGTTGCGGGGAGAGGTGAAAAACTGTTTTTT. This gives the protein CASSQGVAGRGEKLFF. The chain carries TRBV3-1 (or the pseudogene TRBV3-2) and TRBJ1-4; D is ambiguous. This CDR3 contains 16 residues. Trimming pared 1 base from V and 7 bases from J, leaving 16 bases between. Germline V gene data show CDR1 as LGHDT and CDR2 as YNNKEL (reference sequence).

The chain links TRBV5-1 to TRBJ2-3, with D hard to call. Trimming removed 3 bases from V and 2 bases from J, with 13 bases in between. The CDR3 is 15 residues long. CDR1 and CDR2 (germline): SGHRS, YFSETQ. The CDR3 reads CASSWRPTDTDTQYF. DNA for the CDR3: TGCGCCAGCAGCTGGCGGCCTACCGACACAGATACGCAGTATTTT.

The chain's CDR3 is CASSIQVNSPLHF. The CDR3 nucleotides read TGTGCCAGTAGTATACAGGTTAATTCACCCCTCCACTTT. This rearrangement joins TRBV19 to TRBJ1-6; no reliable D call. Per the germline V gene, CDR1 is LNHDA and CDR2 is SQIVND (reference sequence). The V gene lost 2 bases and the J gene lost 6 bases, with 5 bases spanning the gap. The CDR3 is made up of 13 amino acids.

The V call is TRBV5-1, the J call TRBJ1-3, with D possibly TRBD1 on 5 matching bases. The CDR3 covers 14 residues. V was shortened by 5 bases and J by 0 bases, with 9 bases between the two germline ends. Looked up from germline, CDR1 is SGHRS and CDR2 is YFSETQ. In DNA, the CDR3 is TGCGCCAGCAGGGACACGAGCTCTGGAAACACCATATATTTT. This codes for CASRDTSSGNTIYF.

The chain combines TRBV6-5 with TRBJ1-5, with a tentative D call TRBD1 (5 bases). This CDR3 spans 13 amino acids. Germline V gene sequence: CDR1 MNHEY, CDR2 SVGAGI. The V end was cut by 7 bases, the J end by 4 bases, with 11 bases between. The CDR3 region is CASKPGGNQPQHF. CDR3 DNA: TGTGCCAGCAAGCCCGGGGGAAATCAGCCCCAGCATTTT.

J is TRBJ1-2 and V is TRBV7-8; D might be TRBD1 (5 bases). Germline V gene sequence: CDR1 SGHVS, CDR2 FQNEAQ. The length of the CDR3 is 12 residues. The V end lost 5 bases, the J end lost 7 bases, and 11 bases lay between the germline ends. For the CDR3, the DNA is TGTGCCAGCAGCCTCAGGGTCCGTGGCTACACCTTC. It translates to CASSLRVRGYTF.

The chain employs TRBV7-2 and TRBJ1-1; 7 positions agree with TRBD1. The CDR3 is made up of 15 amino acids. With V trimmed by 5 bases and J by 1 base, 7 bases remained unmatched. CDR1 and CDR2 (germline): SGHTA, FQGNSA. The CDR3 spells CASSPTGTSNTEAFF. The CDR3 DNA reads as TGTGCCAGCAGCCCGACAGGGACGTCGAACACTGAAGCTTTCTTT.

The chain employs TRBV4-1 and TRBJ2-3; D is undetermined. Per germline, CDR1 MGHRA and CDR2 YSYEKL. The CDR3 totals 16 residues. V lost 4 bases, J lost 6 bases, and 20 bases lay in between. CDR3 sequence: CASSPTQVLVRDTQYF. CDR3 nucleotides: TGCGCCAGCAGCCCCACGCAGGTGCTGGTAAGGGATACGCAGTATTTT.

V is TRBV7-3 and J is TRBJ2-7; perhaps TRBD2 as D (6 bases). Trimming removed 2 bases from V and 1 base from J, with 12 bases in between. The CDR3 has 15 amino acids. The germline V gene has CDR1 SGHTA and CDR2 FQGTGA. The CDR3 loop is CASSLGTRGSYEQYV. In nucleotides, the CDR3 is TGTGCCAGCAGCTTAGGGACCCGGGGGTCCTACGAGCAGTACGTC.

The CDR3 sequence: CASSFGGSGRYEQYV. The CDR3 coding sequence is TGCGCCAGCAGCTTCGGTGGAAGTGGAAGATACGAGCAGTACGTC. The chain links TRBV5-1 to TRBJ2-7; the D is unclear. V lost 2 bases and J 4 bases, leaving 16 bases between the germline ends. Per the germline V gene, CDR1 is SGHRS and CDR2 is YFSETQ. The CDR3 sequence is 15 residues long.

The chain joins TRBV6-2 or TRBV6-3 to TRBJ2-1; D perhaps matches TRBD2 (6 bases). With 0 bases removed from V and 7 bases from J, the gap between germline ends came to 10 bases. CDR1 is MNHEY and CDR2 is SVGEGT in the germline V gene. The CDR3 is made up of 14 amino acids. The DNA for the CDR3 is TGTGCCAGCAGTTACTCCCGACTAGTAAATGAGCAGTTCTTC. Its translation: CASSYSRLVNEQFF.

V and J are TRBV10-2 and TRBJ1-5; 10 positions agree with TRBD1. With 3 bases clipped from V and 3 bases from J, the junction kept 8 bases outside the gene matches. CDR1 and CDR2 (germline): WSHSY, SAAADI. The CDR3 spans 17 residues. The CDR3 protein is CASSDGTGAPFNQPQHF. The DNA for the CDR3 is TGCGCCAGCAGTGATGGGACAGGGGCTCCTTTCAATCAGCCCCAGCATTTT.

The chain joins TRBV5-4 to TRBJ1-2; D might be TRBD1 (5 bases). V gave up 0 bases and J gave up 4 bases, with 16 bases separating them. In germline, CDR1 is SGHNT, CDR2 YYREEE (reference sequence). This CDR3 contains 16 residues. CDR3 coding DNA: TGTGCCAGCAGCTTGGGTACGGGACTGAAGATCTATGGCTACACCTTC. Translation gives CASSLGTGLKIYGYTF.

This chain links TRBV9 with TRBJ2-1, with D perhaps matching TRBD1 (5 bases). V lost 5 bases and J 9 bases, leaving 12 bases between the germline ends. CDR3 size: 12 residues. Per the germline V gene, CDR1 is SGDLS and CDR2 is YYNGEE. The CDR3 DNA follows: TGTGCCAGCAGTATAGACAGTGGTGAGCAGTTCTTC. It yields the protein CASSIDSGEQFF.

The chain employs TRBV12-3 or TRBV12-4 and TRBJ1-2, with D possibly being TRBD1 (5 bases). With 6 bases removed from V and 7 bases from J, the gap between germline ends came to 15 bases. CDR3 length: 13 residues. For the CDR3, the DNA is TGTGCCAGCAGATCCGGGACGGTTTTTGGCTACACCTTC. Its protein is CASRSGTVFGYTF.

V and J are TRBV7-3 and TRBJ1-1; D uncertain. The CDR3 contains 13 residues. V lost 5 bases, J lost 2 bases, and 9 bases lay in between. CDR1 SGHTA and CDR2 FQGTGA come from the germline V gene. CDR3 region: CASSMGVNTEAFF. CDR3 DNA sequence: TGTGCCAGCAGCATGGGAGTTAACACTGAAGCTTTCTTT.

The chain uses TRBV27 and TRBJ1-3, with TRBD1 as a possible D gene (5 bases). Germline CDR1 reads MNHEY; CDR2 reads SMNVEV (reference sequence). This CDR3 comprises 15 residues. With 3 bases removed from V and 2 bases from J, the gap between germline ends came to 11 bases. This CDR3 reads CASSFTRGAGNTIYF. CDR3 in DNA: TGTGCCAGCAGTTTTACCCGGGGGGCTGGAAACACCATATATTTT.

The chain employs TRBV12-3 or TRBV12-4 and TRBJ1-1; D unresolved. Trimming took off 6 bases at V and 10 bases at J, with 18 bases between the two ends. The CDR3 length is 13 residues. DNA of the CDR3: TGTGCCAGCAGGCCTAGAACCGCGTCTGGAGCTTTCTTT. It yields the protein CASRPRTASGAFF.

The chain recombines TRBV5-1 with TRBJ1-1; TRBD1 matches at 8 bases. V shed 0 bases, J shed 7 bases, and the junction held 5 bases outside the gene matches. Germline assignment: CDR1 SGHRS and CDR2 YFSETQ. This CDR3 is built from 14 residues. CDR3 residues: CASSLAGGADEAFF. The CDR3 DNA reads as TGCGCCAGCAGCTTGGCAGGGGGCGCGGATGAAGCTTTCTTT.

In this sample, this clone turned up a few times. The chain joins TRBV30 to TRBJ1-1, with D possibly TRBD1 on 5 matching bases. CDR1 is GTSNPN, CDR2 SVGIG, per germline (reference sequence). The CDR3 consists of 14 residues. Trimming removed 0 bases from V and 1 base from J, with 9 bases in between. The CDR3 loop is CAWSVGGSNTEAFF. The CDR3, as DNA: TGTGCCTGGAGTGTTGGGGGGTCGAACACTGAAGCTTTCTTT.

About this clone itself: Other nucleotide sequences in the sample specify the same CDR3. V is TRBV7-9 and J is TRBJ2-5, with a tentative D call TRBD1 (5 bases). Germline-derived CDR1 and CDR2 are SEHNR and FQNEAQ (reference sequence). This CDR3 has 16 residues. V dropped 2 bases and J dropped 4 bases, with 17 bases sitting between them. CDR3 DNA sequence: TGTGCCAGCAGCTTAATGAATCGCAGGGTCCGAGAGACCCAGTACTTC. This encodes CASSLMNRRVRETQYF.

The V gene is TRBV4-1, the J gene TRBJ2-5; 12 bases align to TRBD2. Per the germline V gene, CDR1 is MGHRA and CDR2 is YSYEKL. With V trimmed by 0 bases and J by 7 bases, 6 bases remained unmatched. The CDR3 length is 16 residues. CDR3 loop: CASSQDLAGGLATQYF. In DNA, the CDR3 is TGCGCCAGCAGCCAAGACCTAGCGGGGGGGTTAGCGACCCAGTACTTC.

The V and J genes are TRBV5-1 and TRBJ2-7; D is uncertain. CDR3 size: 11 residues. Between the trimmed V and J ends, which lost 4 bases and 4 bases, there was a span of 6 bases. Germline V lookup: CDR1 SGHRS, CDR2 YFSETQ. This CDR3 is CASSLRYEQYV. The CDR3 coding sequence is TGCGCCAGCAGCCTTAGATACGAGCAGTACGTC.

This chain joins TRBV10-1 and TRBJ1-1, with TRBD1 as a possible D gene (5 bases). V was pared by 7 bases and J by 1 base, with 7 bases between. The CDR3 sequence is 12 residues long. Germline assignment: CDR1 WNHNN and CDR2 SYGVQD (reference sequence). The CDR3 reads CASTGQNTEAFF. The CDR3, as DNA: TGCGCCAGCACCGGACAGAACACTGAAGCTTTCTTT.